This T cell receptor beta chain was recorded in a study of cytomegalovirus exposure and HLA in healthy donors. Study results and caveats: Earlier findings revealed that most TCR beta V segments proved productive either about 87% or about 30% of the time.

PCR was performed using 60 Vbeta and 13 Jbeta primers. Libraries were prepared by immunoSEQ multiplex PCR; TCRdb keeps only in-frame clonotypes and omits some of them. The sample has 110,000 to 150,000 clones; approximately 74% are singletons. Notes on this clone: No antigen is known for it.

The V gene lost 10 bases and the J gene lost 4 bases, with 11 bases spanning the gap. Germline V CDR1 and CDR2: SNHLY, FYNNEI. This CDR3 spans 13 amino acids. The chain carries TRBV2 and TRBJ2-6; TRBD2 is a possible D gene (5 bases). Sequencing was done on a sample of PBMCs. The clonotype comes from a man aged 18 to 29 in good health and CMV-seropositive. The CDR3 DNA follows: TGTGCCAACCGTGGGAGAGGGGCCAACGTCCTGACTTTC. Protein: CANRGRGANVLTF.